One sample yielded the 13 T cell receptor beta chains listed below, sequenced in a study of blood T cell repertoires in COVID-19 (TCRdb year 2020). Library construction relied on the immunoSEQ multiplex PCR assay. TCRdb holds this immuneACCESS table with in-frame rearrangements only. Some clones are missing; in checked studies, unresolved V genes explain under half, and the rest has no known cause. Here the sample has 150,000 to 200,000 clones; approximately 86% occur a single time. The biggest ten clones account for about 26% of the sample. The sequenced sample consisted of PBMCs or T cells enriched from blood (not recorded which). These receptors all stem from a woman aged 40 to 49 in a cohort exposed to, infected with or recovered from COVID-19 (not recorded which).

The rearrangement joins TRBV7-9 to TRBJ1-1; 11 nucleotides align to TRBD1. The CDR3 has 13 residues. Losses at the gene ends were 6 bases for V and 6 bases for J; bases not matched to a gene: 3. CDR1 is SEHNR, CDR2 FQNEAQ, per germline (reference sequence). The CDR3 DNA is TGTGCCAGCAGTCAGGGACAGGGGGCTGAAGCTTTCTTT. Amino acids: CASSQGQGAEAFF.

The J gene is TRBJ1-1, the V gene TRBV23-1; no firm D call. TRBV23-1 is flagged as an ORF with uncertain function. V gave up 8 bases and J gave up 1 base, with 11 bases separating them. This CDR3 has 13 amino acids. The CDR3, as DNA: TGCGCCAGCCCCGCGGCGGGGAACACTGAAGCTTTCTTT. Its translation: CASPAAGNTEAFF.

The chain combines TRBV19 with TRBJ2-5; D unclear. V was clipped by 0 bases and J by 7 bases, with 6 bases between them. The CDR3 totals 12 residues. CDR1 is LNHDA and CDR2 is SQIVND in the germline V gene (reference sequence). The CDR3 region is CASSIDRVTQYF. The CDR3 bases are TGTGCCAGTAGTATAGACCGAGTGACCCAGTACTTC. The full variable domain, with the rest looked up from reference TRBV19 and TRBJ2-5, is DGGITQSPKYLFRKEGQNVTLSCEQNLNHDAMYWYRQDPGQGLRLIYYSQIVNDFQKGDIAEGYSVSREKKESFPLTVTSAQKNPTAFYLCASSIDRVTQYFGPGTRLLVL.

The chain couples TRBV24-1 to TRBJ2-1, with TRBD1 as a possible D gene (6 bases). V was clipped by 2 bases and J by 5 bases, with 12 bases between them. This CDR3 is 15 amino acids long. Germline-derived CDR1 and CDR2 are KGHDR and SFDVKD. CDR3 nucleotides: TGTGCCACCAGTGATTGGAACAGGGTGGACAATGAGCAGTTCTTC. It specifies CATSDWNRVDNEQFF.

The rearrangement links TRBV5-6 to TRBJ1-5; D is unresolved. The germline V and J ends were trimmed by 0 bases and 0 bases, with 10 bases remaining between them. The CDR3 extends over 16 amino acids. Looked up from germline, CDR1 is SGHDT and CDR2 is YYEEEE. The CDR3 DNA reads as TGTGCCAGCAGCTTGGGGGCAGGCAATAGCAATCAGCCCCAGCATTTT. It yields the protein CASSLGAGNSNQPQHF.

The CDR3 loop is CASSVGQGETQYF. The DNA of the CDR3 is TGTGCCAGCAGCGTAGGACAGGGGGAGACCCAGTACTTC. V and J are TRBV9 and TRBJ2-5, with 8 bases that match TRBD1. The CDR3 is 13 residues long. The trim removed 0 bases at V and 5 bases at J, leaving 0 bases unmatched. From germline, CDR1 is SGDLS and CDR2 YYNGEE.

The J gene is TRBJ1-1, the V gene TRBV13; 8 nucleotides line up with TRBD1. Per the germline V gene, CDR1 is PRHDT and CDR2 is FYEKMQ (reference sequence). This CDR3 is 14 amino acids long. Germline trimming cut 6 bases from V and 4 bases from J; bases unmatched to any gene: 7. The CDR3 DNA sequence: TGTGCCAGCAGTGCCCTCAGGGGGCGCACTGAAGCTTTCTTT. Its translation is CASSALRGRTEAFF.

The chain uses TRBV29-1 and TRBJ2-2; D is perhaps TRBD1 (7 bases). The CDR3 runs to 13 residues. V was clipped by 7 bases and J by 1 base, with 10 bases between them. CDR1 is SQVTM, CDR2 ANQGSEA, per germline. Written as DNA, the CDR3 is TGCAGCGCGCAGGGGGGGAACACCGGGGAGCTGTTTTTT. Encoded protein: CSAQGGNTGELFF.

The chain combines TRBV28 with TRBJ2-3; 12 nucleotides agree with TRBD2. Germline V lookup: CDR1 MDHEN, CDR2 SYDVKM. The length of the CDR3 is 17 residues. The ends lost 5 bases at V and 2 bases at J; junction bases unmatched: 8. The CDR3, as DNA: TGTGCCAGCAGTAAATTGGGACTAGCGGGTGTCACAGATACGCAGTATTTT. This encodes CASSKLGLAGVTDTQYF.

V and J are TRBV5-4 and TRBJ1-1; no definite D call. The CDR3 is 14 residues long. The V gene's germline CDR1 is SGHNT and CDR2 YYREEE (reference sequence). Trimming cost V 2 bases and J 4 bases, with 12 bases left between them. The CDR3 loop is CASSFVEVGTEAFF. The CDR3 DNA reads as TGTGCCAGCAGCTTCGTAGAGGTGGGCACTGAAGCTTTCTTT.

The chain joins TRBV24-1 to TRBJ1-2; a weak D match, TRBD1 (5 bases). Trimming shortened V by 5 bases and J by 2 bases, and 5 bases separated the two germline ends. The CDR3 runs 12 residues. Germline-derived CDR1 and CDR2 are KGHDR and SFDVKD. CDR3 sequence reads: CATSGGNYGYTF. Written as DNA, the CDR3 is TGTGCCACCAGTGGGGGCAACTATGGCTACACCTTC.

This sequence joins TRBV15 and TRBJ2-3; the D gene is possibly TRBD2 (6 bases). V lost 0 bases, J lost 8 bases, and 18 bases lay in between. This CDR3 comprises 16 residues. The germline V gene encodes CDR1 LNHNV and CDR2 YYDKDF (reference sequence). This chain's CDR3 is CATSRDSRDSPSTQYF. The CDR3 DNA follows: TGTGCCACCAGCAGAGATAGCCGGGACTCACCTTCTACGCAGTATTTT. Complete variable domain (other parts from reference TRBV15 and TRBJ2-3): DAMVIQNPRYQVTQFGKPVTLSCSQTLNHNVMYWYQQKSSQAPKLLFHYYDKDFNNEADTPDNFQSRRPNTSFCFLDIRSPGLGDTAMYLCATSRDSRDSPSTQYFGPGTRLTVL.

This chain links TRBV13 with TRBJ2-3; D may be TRBD2 (6 bases). Per the germline V gene, CDR1 is PRHDT and CDR2 is FYEKMQ (reference sequence). The CDR3 loop spans 18 amino acids. The V and J ends lost 5 bases and 8 bases respectively, with 29 bases between them. In nucleotides, the CDR3 is TGTGCCAGCAGCGTCGAACTGCGGGGAAGCCACATAAAGGGTACGCAGTATTTT. This translates into CASSVELRGSHIKGTQYF.